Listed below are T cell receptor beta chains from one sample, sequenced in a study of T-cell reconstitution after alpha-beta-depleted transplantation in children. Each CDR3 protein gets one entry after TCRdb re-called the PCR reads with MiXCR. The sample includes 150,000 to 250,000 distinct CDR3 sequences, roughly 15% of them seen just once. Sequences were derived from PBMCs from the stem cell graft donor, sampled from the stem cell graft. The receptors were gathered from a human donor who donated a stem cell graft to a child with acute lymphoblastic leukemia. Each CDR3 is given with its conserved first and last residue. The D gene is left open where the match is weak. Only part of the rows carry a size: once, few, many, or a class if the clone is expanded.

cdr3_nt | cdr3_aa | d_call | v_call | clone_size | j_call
TGTGCCAGCAATACAGCTAGCACAGATACGCAGTATTTT | CASNTASTDTQYF | - | TRBV12-3/TRBV12-4 | - | TRBJ2-3
TGTGCCAGCAGTCCGATACAGGGGAGGGGTGAAAAACTGTTTTTT | CASSPIQGRGEKLFF | TRBD1 | TRBV27 | many | TRBJ1-4
TGCGCCAGCAGCTTGGGCGGAGGGATGACCTCTGGGGCCAACGTCCTGACTTTC | CASSLGGGMTSGANVLTF | - | TRBV5-1 | many | TRBJ2-6
TGTGCCAGCAGCTTCGGGGCCTCCTACGAGCAGTACTTC | CASSFGASYEQYF | - | TRBV5-6 | - | TRBJ2-7
TGCGCCAGCAGCCGCGACAGGGGGCGGAACACTGAAGCTTTCTTT | CASSRDRGRNTEAFF | TRBD1 | TRBV4-1 | many | TRBJ1-1
TGCGCCAGCAGCTTGCTGGGGAGGGGCAATCAGCCCCAGCATTTT | CASSLLGRGNQPQHF | - | TRBV5-1 | many | TRBJ1-5
TGCGCCAGCAGCTTCCAACGACAGGACGAGCAGTACTTC | CASSFQRQDEQYF | - | TRBV5-1 | many | TRBJ2-7
TGTGCCTGGGGGACATCGAACTATGGCTACACCTTC | CAWGTSNYGYTF | - | TRBV30 | many | TRBJ1-2
TGCGCCAGCAGCTTGGCCAGCGGGAGTTGGTACAATGAGCAGTTCTTC | CASSLASGSWYNEQFF | TRBD2 | TRBV5-1 | many | TRBJ2-1
TGCGCCAGCAGCCCGGTGGGGGGCCGAGGGACCGGGCAGCTGTTTTTT | CASSPVGGRGTGQLFF | - | TRBV5-1 | - | TRBJ2-2
TGTGCCAGCTTGAGAAAAGCGGGAGGCGTAACCTACGAGCAGTACTTC | CASLRKAGGVTYEQYF | TRBD2 | TRBV7-2 | many | TRBJ2-7
TGCAGCGTTGACCCCCTAGCGGGAGGGTTTAATGAGCAGTTCTTC | CSVDPLAGGFNEQFF | TRBD2 | TRBV29-1 | - | TRBJ2-1
TGTGCCAGCAGCCCAGGCGTCGAGCAGTACTTC | CASSPGVEQYF | - | TRBV7-6 | few | TRBJ2-7
TGTGCCATCAGTGAGTCGGCCCAGGGTGAGCAGTTCTTC | CAISESAQGEQFF | - | TRBV10-3 | - | TRBJ2-1
TGTGCCAGCAGTTTAGGTCTCGTTTACAATGAGCAGTTCTTC | CASSLGLVYNEQFF | - | TRBV28 | many | TRBJ2-1
TGCGCCACCGAGGAGGATACCTACAATGAGCAGTTCTTC | CATEEDTYNEQFF | - | TRBV10-2 | - | TRBJ2-1
TGCAGTGCTAGCGACAGCTATGAGCAGTACTTC | CSASDSYEQYF | - | TRBV20-1 | few | TRBJ2-7
TGCGCCAGCAGCATATCCGGGACAGGGGCCTACGAGCAGTACTTC | CASSISGTGAYEQYF | TRBD1 | TRBV5-1 | many | TRBJ2-7
TGTGCCAGCAGCTTAGTTATCCCCCAATACAATGAGCAGTTCTTC | CASSLVIPQYNEQFF | - | TRBV7-9 | many | TRBJ2-1
TGTGCCAGCAGCTTTGGGGGGATCGGGGAGCTGTTTTTT | CASSFGGIGELFF | - | TRBV7-9 | few | TRBJ2-2
TGTGCCAGCAGCAACCCTTCGAACACTGAAGCTTTCTTT | CASSNPSNTEAFF | - | TRBV6-6 | - | TRBJ1-1
TGCAGTGCTAGAATAGGAAATCGGAGAAACACTGAAGCTTTCTTT | CSARIGNRRNTEAFF | - | TRBV20-1 | - | TRBJ1-1
TGTGCCAGCAGCGCAAACACAGGGTCCCGAGAGACCCAGTACTTC | CASSANTGSRETQYF | - | TRBV9 | many | TRBJ2-5
TGTGCCAGCAGTTACGGGGACAGAGCGGGAGGCTGGCAGTTCTTC | CASSYGDRAGGWQFF | TRBD2 | TRBV6-5 | many | TRBJ2-1
TGTGCCAGCAGCAACGCCGGAAACACCATATATTTT | CASSNAGNTIYF | - | TRBV6-5 | many | TRBJ1-3
TGTGCCAGCAGTTTACTGGGGGAGGGGGCTTTAATAAAAGAGACCCAGTACTTC | CASSLLGEGALIKETQYF | - | TRBV28 | many | TRBJ2-5
TGTGCCAGCAGTTTAATGGGGGGGGAGACCCAGTACTTC | CASSLMGGETQYF | TRBD2 | TRBV12-3/TRBV12-4 | many | TRBJ2-5
TGCGCCAGCAGTGAAACAGGGGCCCCCTACAATGAGCAGTTCTTC | CASSETGAPYNEQFF | TRBD1 | TRBV10-2 | few | TRBJ2-1
TGTGCCAGCAGAGAATTTCTGGGACAGCGAATACAAGAGACCCAGTACTTC | CASREFLGQRIQETQYF | TRBD1 | TRBV6-2/TRBV6-3 | many | TRBJ2-5
TGCAGCGTTGGAGACGGGCGCGGCACTGAAGCTTTCTTT | CSVGDGRGTEAFF | - | TRBV29-1 | many | TRBJ1-1
TGTGCCAGCAGCTACGGGACTAGCGGGAGAAATGAGCAGTTCTTC | CASSYGTSGRNEQFF | TRBD2 | TRBV5-6 | many | TRBJ2-1
TGCAGTGCTACTACCGGCGGAGAGCAGTTCTTC | CSATTGGEQFF | - | TRBV20-1 | many | TRBJ2-1
TGTGCCAGCAGAAGCCGGGACAGGGGGCGCGGAGGCGGCTATGGCTACACCTTC | CASRSRDRGRGGGYGYTF | TRBD1 | TRBV27 | many | TRBJ1-2
TGCAGTGCGCCTTCCACAGGGAGTGGAGAGACCCAGTACTTC | CSAPSTGSGETQYF | - | TRBV20-1 | many | TRBJ2-5
TGCGCCAGCAGCTTGGCGGGGGCTAGCGACACAGATACGCAGTATTTT | CASSLAGASDTDTQYF | - | TRBV5-1 | - | TRBJ2-3
TGCGCCAGCAGCGTCTCCACTAGCGGGACCCTTCGAGAGCAGTTCTTC | CASSVSTSGTLREQFF | TRBD2 | TRBV5-1 | many | TRBJ2-1
TGTGCCAGCAGCTTAGGGGGGCGGCCCAGCACAGATACGCAGTATTTT | CASSLGGRPSTDTQYF | - | TRBV7-6 | many | TRBJ2-3
TGTGCCAGCAGTCAAGGACTAGCGGGTAAACTTGGCACAGATACGCAGTATTTT | CASSQGLAGKLGTDTQYF | TRBD2 | TRBV6-1 | - | TRBJ2-3
TGTGCCAGCAGTTTAGAAAACCTCAATGAGCAGTTCTTC | CASSLENLNEQFF | - | TRBV12-3/TRBV12-4 | many | TRBJ2-1
TGTGCCAGCTCCGGAAGCCTACCTATCAATGAGCAGTTCTTC | CASSGSLPINEQFF | - | TRBV18 | - | TRBJ2-1
TGCAGCACCCTTGCCTGGGCGGGAGTCTTGGAGACCCAGTACTTC | CSTLAWAGVLETQYF | TRBD2 | TRBV20-1 | many | TRBJ2-5
TGTGCCGCATCCGGACTAGCGGCGAACACCGGGGAGCTGTTTTTT | CAASGLAANTGELFF | TRBD2 | TRBV10-3 | many | TRBJ2-2
TGTGCCAGCAGTGAAGGCGGGAAGGGCAATCAGCCCCAGCATTTT | CASSEGGKGNQPQHF | - | TRBV6-1 | - | TRBJ1-5
TGCGCCAGCAGCTTGGACGCCGGGAGTAGCGGAGATTACAATGAGCAGTTCTTC | CASSLDAGSSGDYNEQFF | - | TRBV5-1 | many | TRBJ2-1